These T cell receptor beta chains were read from a single sample in a study of identical twins. TCRdb passed the 5' RACE reads through MiXCR, listing each CDR3 protein once. The repertoire holds 200,000 to 250,000 distinct CDR3 sequences, with around 6.9% as singletons. This sample was also put to use in a study of yellow fever vaccine responses in identical twins.

The sample was memory (CD45RO+) T cells sorted from blood. The receptors come from a woman aged 18-29 years in good health. The conserved cysteine and the conserved F or W are not part of the CDR3 here.

CDR3 protein	V gene	J gene
ASSLFRTHQETQY	TRBV11-2	TRBJ2-5
ASSGVWAGVITEAF	TRBV6-1	TRBJ1-1
ASSSALHNEQF	TRBV21-1	TRBJ2-1
ASSPTSGGAGEQF	TRBV6-4	TRBJ2-1
ASSPQGGETQY	TRBV6-6	TRBJ2-5
ASTGPGQVSGANVLT	TRBV7-9	TRBJ2-6
ASSLGGSDTDTQY	TRBV7-2	TRBJ2-3
ASSLNGDNQPQH	TRBV5-1	TRBJ1-5
ASSSDRGRPDTQY	TRBV5-6	TRBJ2-3
SATIPGLRNTEAF	TRBV20-1	TRBJ1-1
ASSRRGTSDTQY	TRBV5-5	TRBJ2-3
ASGREGPTT	TRBV12-5	TRBJ2-5
ASSPDRYEQY	TRBV6-5	TRBJ2-7
ASSSGQGAIFGTDTQY	TRBV11-2	TRBJ2-3
ASSYTQETQY	TRBV6-5	TRBJ2-5
ATSREPGAPYEQY	TRBV15	TRBJ2-7
SARRGLAGGVDTQY	TRBV20-1	TRBJ2-3
ASSRELGNQPQH	TRBV6-2/TRBV6-3	TRBJ1-5
ASSTGLLAAGGPTQDTQY	TRBV11-1	TRBJ2-3
ASSEAVGAGFGDTQY	TRBV6-1	TRBJ2-3
ASILRVGIEQY	TRBV6-1	TRBJ2-7
ASSTLKMELGQPQH	TRBV19	TRBJ1-5
SARDESSPGNTIY	TRBV20-1	TRBJ1-3
ASSWDGENIQY	TRBV12-3/TRBV12-4	TRBJ2-4
ASSTPLAANTGELF	TRBV6-1	TRBJ2-2
ASSLTGQSYEQY	TRBV28	TRBJ2-7
ASPRSTDTQY	TRBV6-2/TRBV6-3	TRBJ2-3
ASSTLAGVDGELF	TRBV19	TRBJ2-2
ASSEDSYYEQY	TRBV2	TRBJ2-7
ASRRGLTNEKLF	TRBV5-1	TRBJ1-4
ASSVADAANEQF	TRBV9	TRBJ2-1
ASSAIRGPEQF	TRBV5-6	TRBJ2-1
ASSLSHPGGVGKNIQY	TRBV11-2	TRBJ2-4
ATGPFSPLH	TRBV25-1	TRBJ1-6
ASSYGQGNNQPQH	TRBV28	TRBJ1-5
ASSPQPDNEKLF	TRBV4-3	TRBJ1-4
ASSLPAGAWDEQY	TRBV7-8	TRBJ2-7
ASSQEEADSSYEQY	TRBV4-2	TRBJ2-7
ASSSYGPDTQY	TRBV27	TRBJ2-3
ASADTGGVSNQPQH	TRBV6-1	TRBJ1-5
ASSLRDDGYT	TRBV5-1	TRBJ1-2
ASSQTASGTPNEKLF	TRBV13	TRBJ1-4